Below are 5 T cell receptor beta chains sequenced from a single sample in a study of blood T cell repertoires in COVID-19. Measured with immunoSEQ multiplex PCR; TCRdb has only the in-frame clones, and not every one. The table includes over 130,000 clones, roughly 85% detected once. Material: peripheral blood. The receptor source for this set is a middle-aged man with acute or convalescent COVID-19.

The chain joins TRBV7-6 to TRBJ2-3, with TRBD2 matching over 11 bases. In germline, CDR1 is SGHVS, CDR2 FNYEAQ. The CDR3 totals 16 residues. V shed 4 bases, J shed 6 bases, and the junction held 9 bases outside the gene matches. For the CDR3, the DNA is TGTGCCAGCAGCTCCAGCCTAGCGGGAGGAGTTGATACGCAGTATTTT. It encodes CASSSSLAGGVDTQYF.

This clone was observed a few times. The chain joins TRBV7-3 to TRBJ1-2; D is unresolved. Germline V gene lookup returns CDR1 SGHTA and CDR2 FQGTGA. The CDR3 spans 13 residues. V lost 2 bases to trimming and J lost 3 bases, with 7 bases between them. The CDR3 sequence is CASSLEPDYGYTF. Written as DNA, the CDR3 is TGTGCCAGCAGCTTAGAGCCGGACTATGGCTACACCTTC.

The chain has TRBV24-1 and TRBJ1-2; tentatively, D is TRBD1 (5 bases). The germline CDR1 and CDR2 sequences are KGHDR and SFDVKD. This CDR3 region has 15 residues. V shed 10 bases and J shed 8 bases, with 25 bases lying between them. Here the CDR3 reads CATPGGGVYVRGYTF. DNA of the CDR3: TGTGCCACACCCGGTGGGGGGGTTTATGTCAGGGGCTACACCTTC.

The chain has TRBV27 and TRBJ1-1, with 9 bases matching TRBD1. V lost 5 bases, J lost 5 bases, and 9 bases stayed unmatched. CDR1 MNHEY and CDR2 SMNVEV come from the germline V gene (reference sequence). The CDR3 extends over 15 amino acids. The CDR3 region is CASSPGQGRTTEAFF. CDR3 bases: TGTGCCAGCAGTCCCGGACAGGGGAGGACAACTGAAGCTTTCTTT.

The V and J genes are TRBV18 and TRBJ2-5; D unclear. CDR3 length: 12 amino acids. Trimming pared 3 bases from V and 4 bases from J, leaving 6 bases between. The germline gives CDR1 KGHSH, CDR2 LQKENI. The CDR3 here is CASSPVRETQYF. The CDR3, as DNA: TGTGCCAGCTCACCCGTCCGAGAGACCCAGTACTTC. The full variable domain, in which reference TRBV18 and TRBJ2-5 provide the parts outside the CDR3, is NAGVMQNPRHLVRRRGQEARLRCSPMKGHSHVYWYRQLPEEGLKFMVYLQKENIIDESGMPKERFSAEFPKEGPSILRIQQVVRGDSAAYFCASSPVRETQYFGPGTRLLVL.